Below, 10 T cell receptor beta chains from the same sample are listed, as sequenced in a study of T cell responses to AZD1222 COVID-19 vaccine. The assay was immunoSEQ multiplex PCR, and TCRdb's table has in-frame clones only and misses some. The sample has about 110,000 clones; approximately 92% are singletons. Material: peripheral blood, obtained 28 days after the second AZD1222 dose. These TCRs come from an adult who received the AZD1222 COVID-19 vaccine.

In this sample, this clone turned up once. The chain joins TRBV28 to TRBJ1-2; D is uncertain. Deletions cut 4 bases from V and 8 bases from J, with 17 bases between. Germline V gives CDR1 MDHEN, CDR2 SYDVKM. The length of the CDR3 is 14 residues. CDR3 DNA: TGTGCCAGCAGTTCACAACCCAAGCCGGAGGGCTACACCTTC. Residues: CASSSQPKPEGYTF.

The chain joins TRBV27 to TRBJ1-2, with 9 positions matching TRBD1. Trimming cost V 6 bases and J 6 bases; bases outside gene matches: 2. Germline V gene data show CDR1 as MNHEY and CDR2 as SMNVEV (reference sequence). This CDR3 is 12 amino acids long. CDR3 DNA sequence: TGTGCCAGCAGGGGACAGGGAAATGGCTACACCTTC. It translates to CASRGQGNGYTF.

This clone showed up just once. The rearrangement joins TRBV11-2 to TRBJ2-3, with TRBD2 matching 10 bases. Germline assignment: CDR1 SGHAT and CDR2 FQNNGV. V was pared by 4 bases and J by 0 bases, with 13 bases of the junction left unmatched. The CDR3 has 19 amino acids. The CDR3 DNA follows: TGTGCCAGCAGCTCTTTAGCGGGAGGCTCCCTCTCTAGCACAGATACGCAGTATTTT. Amino acids: CASSSLAGGSLSSTDTQYF.

The V and J genes are TRBV7-9 and TRBJ1-1; 8 nucleotides line up with TRBD1. This CDR3 region has 15 residues. Germline CDR1 reads SEHNR; CDR2 reads FQNEAQ (reference sequence). Germline trimming cut 4 bases from V and 5 bases from J; bases unmatched to any gene: 9. The CDR3 DNA is TGTGCCAGCAGCTCCGGACAGGGCGCACTTACTGAAGCTTTCTTT. Its protein product is CASSSGQGALTEAFF. Looking up the rest from reference TRBV7-9 and TRBJ1-1 gives the full variable domain: DTGVSQNPRHKITKRGQNVTFRCDPISEHNRLYWYRQTLGQGPEFLTYFQNEAQLEKSRLLSDRFSAERPKGSFSTLEIQRTEQGDSAMYLCASSSGQGALTEAFFGQGTRLTVV.

The chain combines TRBV5-4 with TRBJ1-2; 9 positions match TRBD1. The CDR3 is 14 amino acids. The V gene end was trimmed by 4 bases and the J gene end by 8 bases; junction bases not matched to a gene: 9. Germline V lookup: CDR1 SGHNT, CDR2 YYREEE (reference sequence). The CDR3 loop is CASSDLTGGRGYTF. The DNA for the CDR3 is TGTGCCAGCAGCGACCTTACAGGGGGCCGCGGCTACACCTTC.

This sequence joins TRBV10-2 and TRBJ1-1; no reliable D call. V gave up 5 bases and J gave up 0 bases, with 7 bases separating them. The CDR3 spans 13 residues. Germline lookup yields CDR1 WSHSY and CDR2 SAAADI. CDR3 DNA: TGCGCCAGCAGTACCACGATGAACACTGAAGCTTTCTTT. Translation gives CASSTTMNTEAFF.

The rearrangement links TRBV12-5 to TRBJ1-3; TRBD1 matches at 9 bases. Germline lookup yields CDR1 LGHNT and CDR2 FRNRAP. The CDR3 has 16 amino acids. Trimming took 6 bases from V and 1 from J; bases not matched to a gene: 7. The CDR3 DNA follows: TGTGCTAGTGGGCGCAACAGGGGGCTGTCTGGAAACACCATATATTTT. Amino acid sequence: CASGRNRGLSGNTIYF.

The chain couples TRBV19 to TRBJ1-3; D remains unclear. The CDR3 loop spans 15 amino acids. The V gene's germline CDR1 is LNHDA and CDR2 SQIVND (reference sequence). The ends were cut back, 2 bases at V and 0 bases at J, with 8 bases in the middle. CDR3 DNA sequence: TGTGCCAGTAGTATACAGGATTACTCTGGAAACACCATATATTTT. As protein: CASSIQDYSGNTIYF.

This clone was picked up one time. The chain uses TRBV6-5 and TRBJ2-7, with 9 bases aligning to TRBD1. Germline V CDR1 and CDR2: MNHEY, SVGAGI. There are 14 residues in the CDR3. The junction had 8 bases not matched to a gene; V was cut back by 7 bases and J by 4 bases. This CDR3 is CASTLNRGQYEQYF. The CDR3 nucleotides read TGTGCCAGCACTTTAAACAGGGGGCAATACGAGCAGTACTTC.

This chain links TRBV3-1 (or the pseudogene TRBV3-2) with TRBJ2-7; no reliable D call. The ends were cut back, 0 bases at V and 0 bases at J, with 12 bases in the middle. Germline CDR1 is LGHDT and CDR2 is YNNKEL (reference sequence). The CDR3 runs to 16 residues. CDR3 DNA sequence: TGTGCCAGCAGCCAAGATCTTGGCACAAACTCCTACGAGCAGTACTTC. Translating it yields CASSQDLGTNSYEQYF.